This entry lists 20 T cell receptor beta chains sequenced from one sample in a study of CD8 T cell repertoires and HIV-1 epitope variants. Produced via immunoSEQ multiplex PCR; TCRdb's table is partial and in-frame only. The repertoire holds about 5,800 clones, with 66% as singletons. These receptors have no known antigen. Sequenced input: cultured CD8+ T cells derived from PBMCs. The receptors here all came from a male donor with HIV.

The rearrangement uses TRBV11-3 and TRBJ1-2, with D tentatively TRBD1 (5 bases). This CDR3 contains 15 residues. Germline V lookup: CDR1 SGHNT, CDR2 YENEEA. V lost 2 bases and J lost 1, with 11 bases in between. The chain's CDR3 is CASSLRGRDNYGYTF. DNA for the CDR3: TGTGCCAGCAGCTTAAGGGGCAGGGATAACTATGGCTACACCTTC.

J is TRBJ2-1 and V is TRBV7-2, with 7 bases fitting TRBD1. The CDR3 contains 13 residues. V lost 4 bases and J lost 6; bases outside the gene matches: 3. CDR1 and CDR2 (germline): SGHTA, FQGNSA. The CDR3 region is CASSSTGLNEQFF. The CDR3 coding sequence is TGTGCCAGCAGCTCGACAGGGCTCAATGAGCAGTTCTTC. Full variable domain (rest looked up from reference TRBV7-2 and TRBJ2-1): GAGVSQSPSNKVTEKGKDVELRCDPISGHTALYWYRQSLGQGLEFLIYFQGNSAPDKSGLPSDRFSAERTGGSVSTLTIQRTQQEDSAVYLCASSSTGLNEQFFGPGTRLTVL.

This clone came up a few times. The genes are TRBV5-6 and TRBJ1-2, with TRBD1 matching 12 bases. Germline V gives CDR1 SGHDT, CDR2 YYEEEE. The CDR3 consists of 16 residues. V was pared by 4 bases and J by 4 bases, with 8 bases of the junction left unmatched. CDR3 nucleotide sequence: TGTGCCAGCAGCGGAACCGGGACAGGGGGCAGCTATGGCTACACCTTC. As protein: CASSGTGTGGSYGYTF.

The J gene is TRBJ1-4, the V gene TRBV9, with 8 bases aligning to TRBD1. The CDR3 loop spans 15 amino acids. V lost 4 bases to trimming and J lost 3 bases; unmatched junction nucleotides: 5. Germline CDR1 reads SGDLS; CDR2 reads YYNGEE. The CDR3: CASSLTTGANEKLFF. The CDR3 DNA reads as TGTGCCAGCAGCCTAACGACAGGGGCTAATGAAAAACTGTTTTTT.

V usage is TRBV2 and J usage is TRBJ1-4; D unresolved. The CDR3 totals 16 residues. Germline V gene sequence: CDR1 SNHLY, CDR2 FYNNEI. V was clipped by 5 bases and J by 6 bases, with 19 bases between them. CDR3 region: CASSMGSQRRDEKLFF. CDR3 DNA: TGTGCCAGCAGTATGGGCTCACAGAGAAGGGATGAAAAACTGTTTTTT.

The chain recombines TRBV27 with TRBJ2-4; TRBD1 is a possible D gene (7 bases). The germline CDR1 and CDR2 sequences are MNHEY and SMNVEV (reference sequence). V was pared by 6 bases and J by 3 bases, with 18 bases between. This CDR3 contains 16 residues. The DNA of the CDR3 is TGTGCCAGCAGCCCCCCTCGGGGGACAGACAAAAACATTCAGTACTTC. Protein product: CASSPPRGTDKNIQYF.

The gene calls are TRBV10-1 and TRBJ2-7; 11 bases line up with TRBD2. This CDR3 has 16 amino acids. The V gene end was trimmed by 0 bases and the J gene end by 3 bases; junction bases not matched to a gene: 4. The V gene's germline CDR1 is WNHNN and CDR2 SYGVQD (reference sequence). As DNA, the CDR3 is TGCGCCAGCAGTGAGTCGACTAGCGGGGATCACTACGAGCAGTACTTC. Amino acid sequence: CASSESTSGDHYEQYF.

V usage is TRBV7-9 and J usage is TRBJ2-3; 12 bases agree with TRBD2. CDR3 size: 14 residues. After removal of 5 bases from V and 8 bases from J, the junction contained 5 bases not matched to a gene. Looked up from germline, CDR1 is SEHNR and CDR2 is FQNEAQ (reference sequence). The CDR3 region is CASSRLAGEGTQYF. The CDR3 DNA sequence: TGTGCCAGCAGCCGACTAGCGGGGGAGGGTACGCAGTATTTT.

This chain connects TRBV18 to TRBJ2-2; no clear D gene. CDR3 length: 15 amino acids. The ends were cut back, 0 bases at V and 4 bases at J, with 9 bases in the middle. Germline CDR1 and CDR2: KGHSH and LQKENI. CDR3 sequence reads: CASSPPLLRTGELFF. CDR3 bases: TGTGCCAGCTCACCACCGTTACTTCGCACCGGGGAGCTGTTTTTT. Together with reference TRBV18 and TRBJ2-2, the CDR3 gives the full variable domain: NAGVMQNPRHLVRRRGQEARLRCSPMKGHSHVYWYRQLPEEGLKFMVYLQKENIIDESGMPKERFSAEFPKEGPSILRIQQVVRGDSAAYFCASSPPLLRTGELFFGEGSRLTVL.

This clone was seen just once. The chain links TRBV5-1 to TRBJ2-4; 13 bases are shared with TRBD2. V was pared by 4 bases and J by 0 bases, with 7 bases of the junction left unmatched. The CDR3 is 18 amino acids. The germline CDR1 and CDR2 sequences are SGHRS and YFSETQ. The CDR3 spells CASSPGLAGVSAKNIQYF. DNA of the CDR3: TGCGCCAGCAGCCCCGGACTAGCGGGAGTCTCAGCCAAAAACATTCAGTACTTC.

V gene TRBV2 combines with J gene TRBJ2-1; D unresolved. Per germline, CDR1 SNHLY and CDR2 FYNNEI. The CDR3 length is 15 residues. The ends were cut back, 7 bases at V and 0 bases at J, with 13 bases in the middle. As DNA, the CDR3 is TGTGCCAGCATCCGCCGGGCGAGCTCCTACAATGAGCAGTTCTTC. Its protein product is CASIRRASSYNEQFF.

V gene TRBV15 combines with J gene TRBJ1-1; D not certain. CDR1 is LNHNV, CDR2 YYDKDF, per germline (reference sequence). The ends were cut back, 0 bases at V and 2 bases at J, with 10 bases in the middle. The CDR3 spans 15 residues. The CDR3 reads CATSRDRGLNTEAFF. CDR3 DNA sequence: TGTGCCACCAGCAGAGACCGGGGTTTAAACACTGAAGCTTTCTTT.

The CDR3 loop reads CASSARDSATDTQYF. Written as DNA, the CDR3 is TGTGCCAGCAGCGCTCGGGACTCGGCGACAGATACGCAGTATTTT. The genes are TRBV7-9 and TRBJ2-3; maybe TRBD2 (6 bases). Germline CDR1 and CDR2: SEHNR and FQNEAQ (reference sequence). The CDR3 runs to 15 residues. V lost 5 bases and J lost 3, with 15 bases in between.

The rearrangement links TRBV6-5 to TRBJ2-7; D tentatively reads TRBD1 or TRBD2 (5 bases each). V was shortened by 6 bases and J by 0 bases, with 9 bases between the two germline ends. Per germline, CDR1 MNHEY and CDR2 SVGAGI. The CDR3 extends over 13 amino acids. Written as DNA, the CDR3 is TGTGCCAGCAGCCCGAGGGGCTCCTACGAGCAGTACTTC. Its protein product is CASSPRGSYEQYF.

The rearrangement joins TRBV9 to TRBJ2-1; TRBD2 aligns across 14 bases. Germline values: CDR1 SGDLS, CDR2 YYNGEE. The J segment lost 7 bases and the V segment lost 4 bases, leaving 4 bases of the junction unmatched. The CDR3 runs to 15 residues. This CDR3 is CASSLGLAGENEQFF. The CDR3 nucleotides read TGTGCCAGCAGCCTGGGACTAGCGGGAGAAAATGAGCAGTTCTTC.

The chain employs TRBV9 and TRBJ2-1; D remains unclear. CDR3 length: 15 amino acids. CDR1 is SGDLS, CDR2 YYNGEE, per germline. Deletions cut 0 bases from V and 0 bases from J, with 7 bases between. The CDR3 sequence is CASSVGWSSYNEQFF. CDR3 sequence (DNA): TGTGCCAGCAGCGTAGGTTGGAGCTCCTACAATGAGCAGTTCTTC.

In this sample, this clone turned up a few times. The CDR3: CASSLGAYEQFF. Here the CDR3 DNA reads TGTGCCAGCAGCTTGGGTGCGTACGAGCAGTTCTTC. The rearrangement joins TRBV5-6 to TRBJ2-1; D gene uncertain. Per the germline V gene, CDR1 is SGHDT and CDR2 is YYEEEE. V was clipped by 0 bases and J by 10 bases, with 8 bases between them. The CDR3 loop spans 12 amino acids.

The chain couples TRBV29-1 to TRBJ2-2; possibly TRBD1 for D (6 bases). Germline V gene lookup returns CDR1 SQVTM and CDR2 ANQGSEA. Trimming took off 3 bases at V and 6 bases at J, with 8 bases between the two ends. The CDR3 spans 12 residues. Here the CDR3 DNA reads TGCAGCGTTGACTGGGGGCCCGGGGAGCTGTTTTTT. This translates into CSVDWGPGELFF.

The chain carries TRBV7-9 and TRBJ1-1; 7 positions match TRBD1. The CDR3 spans 13 residues. Per the germline V gene, CDR1 is SEHNR and CDR2 is FQNEAQ (reference sequence). V shed 10 bases, J shed 1 base, and the junction held 6 bases outside the gene matches. CDR3 nucleotides: TGTGCCACTCGACAGGGCGGGAACACTGAAGCTTTCTTT. Protein: CATRQGGNTEAFF.

V gene TRBV11-2 combines with J gene TRBJ2-7; 8 positions match TRBD1. V was clipped by 0 bases and J by 4 bases; unmatched bases: 8. The CDR3 is 16 amino acids. CDR1 SGHAT and CDR2 FQNNGV come from the germline V gene. The CDR3 DNA sequence: TGTGCCAGCAGCTTAGATCCAGGACAGGGATCATACGAGCAGTACTTC. It is translated as CASSLDPGQGSYEQYF. Based on the CDR3 plus reference TRBV11-2 and TRBJ2-7, the full variable domain is EAGVAQSPRYKIIEKRQSVAFWCNPISGHATLYWYQQILGQGPKLLIQFQNNGVVDDSQLPKDRFSAERLKGVDSTLKIQPAKLEDSAVYLCASSLDPGQGSYEQYFGPGTRLTVT.